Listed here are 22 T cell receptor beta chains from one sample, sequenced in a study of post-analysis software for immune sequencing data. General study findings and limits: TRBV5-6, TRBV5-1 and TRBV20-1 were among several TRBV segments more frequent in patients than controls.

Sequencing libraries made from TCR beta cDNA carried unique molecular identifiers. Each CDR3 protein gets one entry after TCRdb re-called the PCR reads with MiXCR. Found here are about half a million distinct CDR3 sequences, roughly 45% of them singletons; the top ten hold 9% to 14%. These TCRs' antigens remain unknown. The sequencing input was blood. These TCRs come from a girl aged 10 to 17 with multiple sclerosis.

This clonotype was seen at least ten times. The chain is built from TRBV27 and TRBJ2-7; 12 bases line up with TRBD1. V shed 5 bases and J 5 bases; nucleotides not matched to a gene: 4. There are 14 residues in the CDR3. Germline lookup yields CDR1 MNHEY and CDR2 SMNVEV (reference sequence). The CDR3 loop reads CASSPGTGGNEQYF. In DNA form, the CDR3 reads TGTGCCAGCAGTCCCGGGACAGGGGGCAACGAGCAGTACTTC.

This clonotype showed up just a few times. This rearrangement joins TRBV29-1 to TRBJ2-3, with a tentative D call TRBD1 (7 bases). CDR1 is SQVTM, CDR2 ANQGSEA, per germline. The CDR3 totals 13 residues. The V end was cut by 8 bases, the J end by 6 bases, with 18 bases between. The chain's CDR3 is CSLKGGQLDTQYF. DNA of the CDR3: TGCAGCTTAAAGGGGGGACAGCTGGATACGCAGTATTTT.

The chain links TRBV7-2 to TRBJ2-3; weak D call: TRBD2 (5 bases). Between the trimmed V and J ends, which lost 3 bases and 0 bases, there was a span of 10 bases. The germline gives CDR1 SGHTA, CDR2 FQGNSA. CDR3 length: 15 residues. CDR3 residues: CASSFGVSSTDTQYF. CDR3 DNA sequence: TGTGCCAGCAGCTTCGGGGTTTCTAGCACAGATACGCAGTATTTT.

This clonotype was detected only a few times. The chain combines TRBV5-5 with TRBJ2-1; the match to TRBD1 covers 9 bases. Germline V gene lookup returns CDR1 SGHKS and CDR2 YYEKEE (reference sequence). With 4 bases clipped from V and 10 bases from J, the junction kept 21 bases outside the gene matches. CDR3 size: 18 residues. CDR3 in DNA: TGTGCCAGCAGCCTCGTGGGAGATACAGGGGGCGGTTCGGCGGAGCAGTTCTTC. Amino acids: CASSLVGDTGGGSAEQFF. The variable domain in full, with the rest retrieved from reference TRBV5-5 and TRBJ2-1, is DAGVTQSPTHLIKTRGQQVTLRCSPISGHKSVSWYQQVLGQGPQFIFQYYEKEERGRGNFPDRFSARQFPNYSSELNVNALLLGDSALYLCASSLVGDTGGGSAEQFFGPGTRLTVL.

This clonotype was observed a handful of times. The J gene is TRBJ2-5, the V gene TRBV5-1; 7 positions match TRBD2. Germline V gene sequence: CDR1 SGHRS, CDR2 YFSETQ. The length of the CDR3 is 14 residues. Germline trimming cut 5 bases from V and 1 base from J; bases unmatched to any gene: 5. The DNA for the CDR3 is TGCGCCAGCAGAGCGGGACGTACCCAAGAGACCCAGTACTTC. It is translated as CASRAGRTQETQYF.

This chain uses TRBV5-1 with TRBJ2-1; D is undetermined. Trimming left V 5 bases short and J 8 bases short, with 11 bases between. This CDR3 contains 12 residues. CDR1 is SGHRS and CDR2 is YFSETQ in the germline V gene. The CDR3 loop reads CASRIGVDEQFF. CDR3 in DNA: TGCGCCAGCAGAATTGGTGTCGATGAGCAGTTCTTC. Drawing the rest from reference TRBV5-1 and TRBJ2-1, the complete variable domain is KAGVTQTPRYLIKTRGQQVTLSCSPISGHRSVSWYQQTPGQGLQFLFEYFSETQRNKGNFPGRFSGRQFSNSRSEMNVSTLELGDSALYLCASRIGVDEQFFGPGTRLTVL.

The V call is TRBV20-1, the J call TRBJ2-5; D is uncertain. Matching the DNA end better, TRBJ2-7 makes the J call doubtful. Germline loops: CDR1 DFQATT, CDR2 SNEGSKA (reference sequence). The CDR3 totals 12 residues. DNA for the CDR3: TGCAGTGCTATCACGGGCCGTTACGAGCAGTACTTC. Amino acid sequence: CSAITGRYEQYF.

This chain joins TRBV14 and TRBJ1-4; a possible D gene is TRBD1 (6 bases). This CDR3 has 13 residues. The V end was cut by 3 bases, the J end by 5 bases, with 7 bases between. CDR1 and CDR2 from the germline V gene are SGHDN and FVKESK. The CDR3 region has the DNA TGTGCCAGCAGCCAGGGGGCAAATGAAAAACTGTTTTTT. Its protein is CASSQGANEKLFF.

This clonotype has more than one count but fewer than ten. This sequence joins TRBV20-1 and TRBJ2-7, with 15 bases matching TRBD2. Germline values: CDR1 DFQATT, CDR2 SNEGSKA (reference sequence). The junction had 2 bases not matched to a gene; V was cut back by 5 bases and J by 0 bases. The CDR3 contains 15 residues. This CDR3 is CSAGTSGRPSYEQYF. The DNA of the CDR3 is TGCAGTGCTGGGACTAGCGGGAGGCCCTCCTACGAGCAGTACTTC.

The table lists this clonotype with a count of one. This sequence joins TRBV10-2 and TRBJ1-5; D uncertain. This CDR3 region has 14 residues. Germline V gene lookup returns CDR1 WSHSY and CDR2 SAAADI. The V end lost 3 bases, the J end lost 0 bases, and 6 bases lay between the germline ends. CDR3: CASSDRSSNQPQHF. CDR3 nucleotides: TGCGCCAGCAGTGATAGGAGTAGCAATCAGCCCCAGCATTTT.

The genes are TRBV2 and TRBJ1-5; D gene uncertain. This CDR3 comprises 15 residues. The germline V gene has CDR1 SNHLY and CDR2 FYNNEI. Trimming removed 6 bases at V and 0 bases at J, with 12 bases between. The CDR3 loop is CASSLPGNSNQPQHF. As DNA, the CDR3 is TGTGCCAGCAGCCTCCCGGGCAATAGCAATCAGCCCCAGCATTTT.

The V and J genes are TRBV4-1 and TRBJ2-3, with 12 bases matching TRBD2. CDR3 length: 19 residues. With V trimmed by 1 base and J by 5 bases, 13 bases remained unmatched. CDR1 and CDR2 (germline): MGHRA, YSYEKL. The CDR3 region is CASSQALPPTSGRGDTQYF. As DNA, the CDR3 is TGCGCCAGCAGCCAAGCCCTTCCTCCGACTAGCGGGAGAGGAGATACGCAGTATTTT.

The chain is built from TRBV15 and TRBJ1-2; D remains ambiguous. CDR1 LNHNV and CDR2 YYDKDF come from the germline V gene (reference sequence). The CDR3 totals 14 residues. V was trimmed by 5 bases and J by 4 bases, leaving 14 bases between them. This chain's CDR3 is CATSPREGRYGYTF. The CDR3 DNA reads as TGTGCCACCAGCCCCCGAGAGGGCCGCTATGGCTACACCTTC.

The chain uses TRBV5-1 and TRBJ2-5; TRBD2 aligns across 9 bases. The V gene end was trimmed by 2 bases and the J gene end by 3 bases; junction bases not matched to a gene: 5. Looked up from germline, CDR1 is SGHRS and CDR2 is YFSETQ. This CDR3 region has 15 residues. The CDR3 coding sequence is TGCGCCAGCAGCTTTAGCGGGAGCCGGGAAGAGACCCAGTACTTC. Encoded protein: CASSFSGSREETQYF.

CDR3 residues: CSVVWTKGRWEQFF. The CDR3 nucleotides are TGCAGCGTTGTGTGGACTAAAGGGAGGTGGGAGCAGTTCTTC. V gene TRBV29-1 combines with J gene TRBJ2-1; the D gene is possibly TRBD2 (6 bases). CDR3 length equals 14 residues. V was clipped by 4 bases and J by 10 bases, with 20 bases between them. Germline V gene data show CDR1 as SQVTM and CDR2 as ANQGSEA.

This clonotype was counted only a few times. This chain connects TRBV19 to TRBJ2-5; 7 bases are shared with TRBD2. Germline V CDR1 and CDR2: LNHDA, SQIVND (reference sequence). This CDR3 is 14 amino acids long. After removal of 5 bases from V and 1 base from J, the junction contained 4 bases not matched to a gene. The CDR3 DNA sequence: TGTGCCAGTAGTGGGGCTAGCGGCCAAGAGACCCAGTACTTC. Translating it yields CASSGASGQETQYF.

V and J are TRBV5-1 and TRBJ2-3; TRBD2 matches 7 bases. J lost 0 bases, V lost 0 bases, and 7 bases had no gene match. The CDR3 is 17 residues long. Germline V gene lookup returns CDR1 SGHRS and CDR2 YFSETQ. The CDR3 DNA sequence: TGCGCCAGCAGCTTGGAACGGGGGGAAGCTAGCACAGATACGCAGTATTTT. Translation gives CASSLERGEASTDTQYF.

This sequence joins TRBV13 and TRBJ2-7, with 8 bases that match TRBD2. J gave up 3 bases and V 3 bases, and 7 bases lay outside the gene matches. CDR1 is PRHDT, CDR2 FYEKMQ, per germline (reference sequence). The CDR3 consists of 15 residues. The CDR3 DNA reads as TGTGCCAGCAGCTTTCCCCGGGGGGGGTACTACGAGCAGTACTTC. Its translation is CASSFPRGGYYEQYF.

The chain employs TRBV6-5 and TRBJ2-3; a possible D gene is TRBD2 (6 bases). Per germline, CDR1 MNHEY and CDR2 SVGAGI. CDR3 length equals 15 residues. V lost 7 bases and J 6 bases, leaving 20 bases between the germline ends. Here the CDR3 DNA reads TGTGCCAGCACCCTAAGAGGGCTTGGGGGGGATACGCAGTATTTT. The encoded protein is CASTLRGLGGDTQYF.

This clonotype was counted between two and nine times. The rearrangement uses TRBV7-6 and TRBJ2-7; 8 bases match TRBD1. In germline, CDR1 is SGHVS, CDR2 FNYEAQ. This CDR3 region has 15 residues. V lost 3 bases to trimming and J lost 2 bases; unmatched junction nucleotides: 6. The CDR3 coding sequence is TGTGCCAGCAGCTTGGGACAGGTTTCTACCTACGAGCAGTACTTC. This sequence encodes CASSLGQVSTYEQYF. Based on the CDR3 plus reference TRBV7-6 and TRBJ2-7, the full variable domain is GAGVSQSPRYKVTKRGQDVALRCDPISGHVSLYWYRQALGQGPEFLTYFNYEAQQDKSGLPNDRFSAERPEGSISTLTIQRTEQRDSAMYRCASSLGQVSTYEQYFGPGTRLTVT.

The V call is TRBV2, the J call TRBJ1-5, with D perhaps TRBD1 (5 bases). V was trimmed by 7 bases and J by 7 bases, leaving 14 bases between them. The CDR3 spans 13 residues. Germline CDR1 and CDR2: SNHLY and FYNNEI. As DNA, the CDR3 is TGTGCCAGCATTCAGGGTTTGGGCCAGCCCCAGCATTTT. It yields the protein CASIQGLGQPQHF.

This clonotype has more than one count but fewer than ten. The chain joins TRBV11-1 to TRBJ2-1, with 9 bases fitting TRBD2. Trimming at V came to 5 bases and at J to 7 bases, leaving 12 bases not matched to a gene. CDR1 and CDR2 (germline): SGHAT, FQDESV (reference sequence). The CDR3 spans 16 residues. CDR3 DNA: TGTGCCAGCAGCCCCTTAGCGGGAGTTACCACGAATGAGCAGTTCTTC. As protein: CASSPLAGVTTNEQFF.